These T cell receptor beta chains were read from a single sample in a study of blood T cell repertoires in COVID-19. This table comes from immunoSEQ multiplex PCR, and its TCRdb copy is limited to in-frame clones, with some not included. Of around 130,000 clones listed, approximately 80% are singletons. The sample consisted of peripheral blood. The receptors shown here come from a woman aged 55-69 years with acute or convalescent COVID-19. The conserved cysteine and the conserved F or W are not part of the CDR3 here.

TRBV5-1,ASSLRTGTSGLDEQF
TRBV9,ASSVGAENTEAF
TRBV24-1,ATSDLIGGYT
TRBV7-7,ASSLAGAYNEQF
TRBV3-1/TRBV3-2,ASSQRTSGTGELF
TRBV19,ASSPPGNSKQF
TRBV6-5,ASSYRQGWMSPLH
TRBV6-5,ASSYDRGNYGYT
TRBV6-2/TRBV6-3,ASSGGTVPRVGTQY
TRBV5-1,ASSSQGMWGDTQY
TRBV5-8,ASSLYQLSTDTQY
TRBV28,ASNLGRNTEAF
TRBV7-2,ASSRGGGAGRHTDTQY
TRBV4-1,ASSQGGTGTSGANVLT
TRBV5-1,ASSRAAGSYNEQF
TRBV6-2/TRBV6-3,ASSYGHSNQPQH
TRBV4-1,ASSQEPQGRYGYT
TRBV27,ASSLSHTTEAF
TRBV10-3,AISRQDTGNTIY
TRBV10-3,AISRSAEEQF
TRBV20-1,SASSQRNEKLF
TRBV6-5,ASSPRRANEQF
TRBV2,ASSPDRGWEKLF
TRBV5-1,ASGEGGERTDTQY
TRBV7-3,ASSWTGNTEAF
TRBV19,ASQIAGQGYTEAF
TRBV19,ASNSRGGNQPQH
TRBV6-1,ASSEAGPWANYGYT